This T cell receptor beta chain was sequenced for a study of CD8+ T cells in alopecia areata. Treatment: oral pan-JAK inhibitor, 5-10 mg twice daily. V gave up 3 bases and J gave up 3 bases, with 6 bases separating them. The CDR3 sequence is 12 residues long. Germline lookup yields CDR1 GTSNPN and CDR2 SVGIG (reference sequence). Investigators isolated RNA and reverse transcribed it into cDNA to act as the sequencing template. Clones were sequenced by immunoSEQ multiplex PCR, and TCRdb holds only the in-frame ones, with some missing. The profile covers 160,000 or so clones, with 50% to 75% appearing a single time and 16% taken by the ten largest.

This sequence joins TRBV30 and TRBJ1-5; D uncertain. This clonotype originated in a human donor with alopecia areata. The specimen comprised CD4+ T cells sorted from blood, sampled at roughly week 58, from a patient treated with tofacitinib. CDR3 region: CAWRAPNQPQHF. The CDR3 DNA follows: TGTGCCTGGAGAGCACCCAATCAGCCCCAGCATTTT.